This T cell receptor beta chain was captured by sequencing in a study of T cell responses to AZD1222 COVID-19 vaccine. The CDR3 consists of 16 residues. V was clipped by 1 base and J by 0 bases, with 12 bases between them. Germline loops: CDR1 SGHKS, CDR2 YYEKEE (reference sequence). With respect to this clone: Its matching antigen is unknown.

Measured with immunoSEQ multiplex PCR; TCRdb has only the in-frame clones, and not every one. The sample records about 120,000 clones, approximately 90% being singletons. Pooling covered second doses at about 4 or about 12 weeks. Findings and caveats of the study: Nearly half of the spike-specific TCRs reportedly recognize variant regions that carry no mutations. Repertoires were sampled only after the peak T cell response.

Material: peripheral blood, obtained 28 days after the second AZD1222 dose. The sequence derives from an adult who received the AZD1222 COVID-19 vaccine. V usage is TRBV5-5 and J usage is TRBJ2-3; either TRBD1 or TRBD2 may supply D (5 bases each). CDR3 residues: CASSLRDVGSTDTQYF. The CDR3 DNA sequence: TGTGCCAGCAGCTTGCGGGACGTAGGAAGCACAGATACGCAGTATTTT.